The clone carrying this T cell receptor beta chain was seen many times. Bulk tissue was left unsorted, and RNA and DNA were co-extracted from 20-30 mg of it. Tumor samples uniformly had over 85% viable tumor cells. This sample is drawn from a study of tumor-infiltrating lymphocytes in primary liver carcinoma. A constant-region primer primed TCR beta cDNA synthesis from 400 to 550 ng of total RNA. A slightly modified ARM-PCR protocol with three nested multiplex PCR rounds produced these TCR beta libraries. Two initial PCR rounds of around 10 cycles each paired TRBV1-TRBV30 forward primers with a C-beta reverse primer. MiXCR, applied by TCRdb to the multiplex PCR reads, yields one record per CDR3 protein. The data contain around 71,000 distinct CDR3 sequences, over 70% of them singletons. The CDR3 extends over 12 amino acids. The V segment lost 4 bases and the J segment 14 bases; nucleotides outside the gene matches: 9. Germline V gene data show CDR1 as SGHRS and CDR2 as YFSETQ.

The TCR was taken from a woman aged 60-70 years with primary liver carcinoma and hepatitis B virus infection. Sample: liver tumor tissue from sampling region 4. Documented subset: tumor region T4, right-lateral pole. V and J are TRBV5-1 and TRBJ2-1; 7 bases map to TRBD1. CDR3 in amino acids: CASSPVGDREFF. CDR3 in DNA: TGCGCCAGCAGCCCAGTTGGAGACAGGGAGTTCTTC.